One sample yielded the 13 T cell receptor beta chains listed below, sequenced in a study of patients and donors after allogeneic stem cell transplantation. TCRdb itself ran the RT-PCR reads through MiXCR, one entry per CDR3 protein. The repertoire has 200,000 to 250,000 distinct CDR3 sequences, approximately 14% of them found once; the top ten carry 11%. The specimen sequenced was blood, either unsorted or a sorted T cell fraction (not recorded which). The source is a human donor who was either an allogeneic HSCT recipient or a stem cell or donor lymphocyte infusion donor (not recorded which). It is not recorded whose cells these are; they may come from a transplant donor.

The chain combines TRBV20-1 with TRBJ1-1; 9 nucleotides agree with TRBD1. The CDR3 has 15 amino acids. Germline V lookup: CDR1 DFQATT, CDR2 SNEGSKA (reference sequence). The ends lost 4 bases at V and 4 bases at J; junction bases unmatched: 10. The CDR3 spells CSATETGGVGTEAFF. In DNA, the CDR3 is TGCAGTGCTACTGAGACAGGGGGGGTGGGCACTGAAGCTTTCTTT.

This clonotype appeared many times. The chain links TRBV20-1 to TRBJ2-1, with unresolved D. Per the germline V gene, CDR1 is DFQATT and CDR2 is SNEGSKA (reference sequence). CDR3 size: 12 residues. V was trimmed by 1 base and J by 4 bases, leaving 5 bases between them. The CDR3 DNA reads TGCAGTGCTAGAGTCCAATACAATGAGCAGTTCTTC. This codes for CSARVQYNEQFF.

J is TRBJ2-7 and V is TRBV19; TRBD1 or TRBD2 may be the D gene (5 bases each). Trimming left V 6 bases short and J 5 bases short, with 17 bases between. This CDR3 contains 14 residues. Germline CDR1 and CDR2: LNHDA and SQIVND (reference sequence). The CDR3 nucleotides read TGTGCCAGTAGAGCGGACATGGGGGTGAACGAGCAGTACTTC. It encodes CASRADMGVNEQYF.

In this sample, this clonotype turned up a few times. The rearrangement uses TRBV30 and TRBJ1-6; D is perhaps TRBD1 (5 bases). This CDR3 spans 15 amino acids. Germline V gene data show CDR1 as GTSNPN and CDR2 as SVGIG (reference sequence). Trimming pared 1 base from V and 8 bases from J, leaving 15 bases between. The CDR3 nucleotides read TGTGCCTGGAGTGCCGGCGGGGGGATTCATTCACCCCTCCACTTT. Translating gives CAWSAGGGIHSPLHF.

The chain links TRBV24-1 to TRBJ2-1, with TRBD2 matching over 10 bases. Losses at the gene ends were 3 bases for V and 8 bases for J; bases not matched to a gene: 12. The CDR3 totals 17 residues. Germline V gives CDR1 KGHDR, CDR2 SFDVKD. The CDR3 spells CATSDGRSGRAMDEQFF. The CDR3 coding sequence is TGTGCCACCAGTGATGGACGAAGCGGGAGGGCTATGGATGAGCAGTTCTTC.

CDR3 sequence (DNA): TGCAGTGCTAGAGATCTCAACAGGGGATTCGGTCAGCCCCAGCATTTT. Its translation: CSARDLNRGFGQPQHF. This chain links TRBV20-1 with TRBJ1-5, with 7 nucleotides matching TRBD1. From germline, CDR1 is DFQATT and CDR2 SNEGSKA (reference sequence). J was trimmed by 6 bases and V by 0 bases; bases with no gene match: 11. The CDR3 is 16 residues long.

The CDR3 sequence: CASSPAGTSGNEQYF. The CDR3 coding sequence is TGTGCCAGCAGTCCCGCCGGGACTAGTGGGAACGAGCAGTACTTC. The V gene is TRBV12-3 or TRBV12-4, the J gene TRBJ2-7; TRBD2 matches 8 bases. V lost 5 bases and J lost 5; bases outside the gene matches: 11. CDR3 length equals 15 residues.

This clonotype appeared a few times. The rearrangement uses TRBV18 and TRBJ2-5; D perhaps matches TRBD1 (6 bases). This CDR3 has 16 residues. V shed 4 bases and J shed 8 bases, with 23 bases lying between them. Germline V CDR1 and CDR2: KGHSH, LQKENI. The CDR3 DNA reads TGTGCCAGCTCACTCGATCCGGGACACAGCAAAGGTACCCAGTACTTC. Residues: CASSLDPGHSKGTQYF.

This clonotype was found many times. The rearrangement uses TRBV7-2 and TRBJ2-7; unclear D gene. The ends were cut back, 4 bases at V and 6 bases at J, with 19 bases in the middle. The germline gives CDR1 SGHTA, CDR2 FQGNSA. CDR3 size: 15 residues. CDR3 protein: CASSSPGLISAEQYF. The CDR3 region has the DNA TGTGCCAGCAGCTCCCCCGGGCTCATCTCGGCCGAGCAGTACTTC.

This clonotype was observed many times. The J gene is TRBJ1-2, the V gene TRBV5-1; TRBD1 might be the D (5 bases). Trimming left V 2 bases short and J 8 bases short, with 10 bases between. Germline CDR1 SGHRS, CDR2 YFSETQ. The CDR3 length is 12 residues. CDR3 DNA: TGCGCCAGCAGCTTAGTGCGGGGCGGCTACACCTTC. Amino acids: CASSLVRGGYTF.

The chain has TRBV25-1 and TRBJ2-4; 9 bases line up with TRBD1. Germline CDR1 reads MGHDK; CDR2 reads SYGVNS. The CDR3 extends over 13 amino acids. The V segment lost 5 bases and the J segment 6 bases; nucleotides outside the gene matches: 2. CDR3 loop: CASSLTGGNIQYF. The CDR3 DNA reads as TGTGCCAGCAGTTTGACAGGGGGAAACATTCAGTACTTC.

This clonotype occurred many times. V gene TRBV6-5 combines with J gene TRBJ2-3; no firm D call. Trimming stripped 5 bases from V and 6 bases from J, with 6 bases between. The CDR3 spans 11 residues. Germline CDR1 reads MNHEY; CDR2 reads SVGAGI. The CDR3 coding sequence is TGTGCCAGCAGTACGCGGGATACGCAGTATTTT. It codes for CASSTRDTQYF.

The chain joins TRBV5-1 to TRBJ1-2; D call uncertain. Trimming left V 0 bases short and J 4 bases short, with 13 bases between. Germline CDR1 reads SGHRS; CDR2 reads YFSETQ. This CDR3 has 15 residues. CDR3 amino acids: CASSLAAGRLYGYTF. The DNA of the CDR3 is TGCGCCAGCAGCTTGGCCGCCGGACGTCTCTATGGCTACACCTTC.